Listed here are 23 T cell receptor beta chains from one sample, sequenced in a study of neurological immune-mediated disorders. Time point denoted: longitudinal time-point 1 (baseline). One entry per CDR3 protein results from TCRdb running MiXCR on the 5' RACE reads. The sample has about 49,000 distinct CDR3 sequences, more than 8% seen once. The sample taken for sequencing was PBMCs. The origin of the receptors is a woman in her 40s in good health.

This clonotype was seen repeatedly, ten times or more. The gene calls are TRBV20-1 and TRBJ2-1, with TRBD1 matching 8 bases. The germline V gene has CDR1 DFQATT and CDR2 SNEGSKA (reference sequence). The CDR3 length is 14 residues. V lost 5 bases, J lost 8 bases, and 11 bases stayed unmatched. CDR3 coding DNA: TGCAGTGCTGAGGACAGGGAAGGATGGGATGAGCAGTTCTTC. Its protein product is CSAEDREGWDEQFF.

This clonotype is categorized as medium-sized. The chain employs TRBV4-2 and TRBJ1-1; D gene unclear. V was pared by 1 base and J by 4 bases, with 7 bases between. Germline-derived CDR1 and CDR2 are LGHNA and YNFKEQ. This CDR3 region has 13 residues. CDR3 protein: CASSQGVRTEAFF. CDR3 sequence (DNA): TGTGCCAGCAGCCAAGGAGTGCGCACTGAAGCTTTCTTT.

This clonotype was detected many times. The gene calls are TRBV4-3 and TRBJ2-6, with 7 bases matching TRBD1. This CDR3 comprises 17 residues. Germline values: CDR1 LGHNA, CDR2 YSLEER. The junction had 3 bases not matched to a gene; V was cut back by 1 base and J by 0 bases. Here the CDR3 reads CASSQGDSLSGANVLTF. DNA of the CDR3: TGCGCCAGCAGCCAAGGGGACAGCCTCTCTGGGGCCAACGTCCTGACTTTC.

This clonotype was observed at least ten times. The chain combines TRBV5-1 with TRBJ2-7; D possibly corresponds to TRBD2 (5 bases). The CDR3 is 15 residues long. V dropped 1 base and J dropped 0 bases, with 11 bases sitting between them. The V gene's germline CDR1 is SGHRS and CDR2 YFSETQ. CDR3 amino acids: CASSLFGSGSYEQYF. DNA of the CDR3: TGCGCCAGCAGCTTGTTTGGCAGCGGCTCCTACGAGCAGTACTTC.

This clonotype was recorded at least ten times. V is TRBV5-6 and J is TRBJ2-5, with a weak D call TRBD2 (5 bases). Germline V gene data show CDR1 as SGHDT and CDR2 as YYEEEE. V was trimmed by 0 bases and J by 5 bases, leaving 11 bases between them. The CDR3 has 14 residues. As DNA, the CDR3 is TGTGCCAGCAGCTTGGTAGCGCAGACGGAGACCCAGTACTTC. Residues: CASSLVAQTETQYF.

This clonotype has at least ten counts. This sequence joins TRBV6-2 or TRBV6-3 and TRBJ1-5, with D possibly TRBD1 on 6 matching bases. The V gene lost 5 bases and the J gene lost 8 bases, with 16 bases spanning the gap. The germline V gene encodes CDR1 MNHEY and CDR2 SVGEGT. The CDR3 is 14 amino acids. The CDR3 coding sequence is TGTGCCAGCAGTGCCCGGACAGCGGCTGAGCCCCAGCATTTT. This gives the protein CASSARTAAEPQHF.

This clonotype was recorded at least ten times. This sequence joins TRBV15 and TRBJ1-3, with D possibly being TRBD1 (5 bases). CDR1 and CDR2 from the germline V gene are LNHNV and YYDKDF (reference sequence). The V and J ends lost 0 bases and 0 bases respectively, with 12 bases between them. The CDR3 is 17 residues long. The CDR3 spells CATSRESRQYSGNTIYF. The CDR3 nucleotides are TGTGCCACCAGCAGAGAAAGCAGACAGTACTCTGGAAACACCATATATTTT.

In its sample, this clonotype was seen many times. This chain uses TRBV20-1 with TRBJ1-5; D uncertain. V was pared by 6 bases and J by 4 bases, with 13 bases between. CDR1 is DFQATT and CDR2 is SNEGSKA in the germline V gene (reference sequence). The CDR3 sequence is 13 residues long. CDR3: CSARLLWNQPQHF. The DNA of the CDR3 is TGCAGTGCCCGCCTGTTGTGGAATCAGCCCCAGCATTTT.

The sample holds many counts of this clonotype. The J gene is TRBJ2-1, the V gene TRBV5-1; 13 nucleotides match TRBD2. The CDR3 has 16 amino acids. Germline trimming cut 0 bases from V and 7 bases from J; bases unmatched to any gene: 4. The V gene's germline CDR1 is SGHRS and CDR2 YFSETQ. For the CDR3, the DNA is TGCGCCAGCAGCTTGGATACTAGCGGGGGGGGGAATGAGCAGTTCTTC. It translates to CASSLDTSGGGNEQFF.

This clonotype has a count of ten or more. The V gene is TRBV12-3 or TRBV12-4, the J gene TRBJ2-3, with 10 bases matching TRBD1. J was trimmed by 6 bases and V by 5 bases; bases with no gene match: 5. CDR3 length: 14 amino acids. The CDR3 DNA reads TGTGCCAGCAGTCCAGGGACAGGGGCGGATACGCAGTATTTT. Translation: CASSPGTGADTQYF.

This clonotype has ten or more counts. This chain joins TRBV12-3 or TRBV12-4 and TRBJ1-4; D is unresolved. Trimming left V 8 bases short and J 4 bases short, with 14 bases between. The CDR3 loop spans 14 amino acids. The CDR3 nucleotides are TGTGCCAGCTCCCCGGGCCAATTTAATGAAAAACTGTTTTTT. This sequence encodes CASSPGQFNEKLFF.

This clonotype was observed many times. V usage is TRBV7-2 and J usage is TRBJ2-7; maybe TRBD2 (5 bases). Per the germline V gene, CDR1 is SGHTA and CDR2 is FQGNSA. This CDR3 contains 12 residues. Trimming stripped 5 bases from V and 7 bases from J, with 12 bases between. This chain's CDR3 is CASSPATGEQYF. For the CDR3, the DNA is TGTGCCAGCAGCCCCGCCACGGGAGAGCAGTACTTC.

This clonotype was picked up many times. V and J are TRBV12-3 or TRBV12-4 and TRBJ1-1, with D perhaps matching TRBD1 (5 bases). The CDR3 has 11 residues. V was shortened by 7 bases and J by 8 bases, with 11 bases between the two germline ends. The DNA for the CDR3 is TGTGCCAGCACCTTGGGACTGGAAGCTTTCTTT. Translating it yields CASTLGLEAFF.

The table lists this clonotype with a few counts. The DNA for the CDR3 is TGTGCCAGCAGTCGGAAGCTTTGGGAGACCCAGTACTTC. Translating it yields CASSRKLWETQYF. The gene calls are TRBV12-3 or TRBV12-4 and TRBJ2-5; D uncertain. This CDR3 spans 13 amino acids. V was trimmed by 5 bases and J by 5 bases, leaving 12 bases between them.

The table lists this clonotype with many counts. The chain carries TRBV10-3 and TRBJ2-5; D remains ambiguous. CDR3 length: 14 residues. Germline CDR1 is ENHRY and CDR2 is SYGVKD. Deletions cut 0 bases from V and 2 bases from J, with 7 bases between. The chain's CDR3 is CAISESGVQETQYF. The CDR3 region has the DNA TGTGCCATCAGTGAGTCAGGAGTGCAAGAGACCCAGTACTTC.

This clonotype was seen only once. A read error may produce the germline difference seen at one junction end. The chain employs TRBV14 and TRBJ2-7; D unclear. The CDR3 is made up of 13 amino acids. Germline assignment: CDR1 SGHDN and CDR2 FVKESK. The CDR3 loop is CAGSQELSGEQYF. CDR3 nucleotides: TGTGCCGGCAGTCAGGAACTTAGTGGCGAGCAGTACTTC.

This clonotype has a count of ten or more. The V call is TRBV5-1, the J call TRBJ1-4, with 8 bases identical to TRBD1. CDR3 length: 15 residues. Trimming at V came to 0 bases and at J to 4 bases, leaving 2 bases not matched to a gene. From germline, CDR1 is SGHRS and CDR2 YFSETQ. The CDR3 spells CASSLAGQGNEKLFF. The CDR3 nucleotides are TGCGCCAGCAGCTTGGCCGGACAGGGTAATGAAAAACTGTTTTTT.

In its sample, this clonotype was seen many times. The J gene is TRBJ2-1, the V gene TRBV27; TRBD2 might be the D (6 bases). Looked up from germline, CDR1 is MNHEY and CDR2 is SMNVEV (reference sequence). With 1 base removed from V and 9 bases from J, the gap between germline ends came to 13 bases. The CDR3 extends over 14 amino acids. The DNA for the CDR3 is TGTGCCAGCAGTTTATTGGGGGGTGCCGGTGAGCAGTTCTTC. It is translated as CASSLLGGAGEQFF.

This clonotype was detected ten times or more. The chain is built from TRBV5-1 and TRBJ2-3; no firm D call. Per the germline V gene, CDR1 is SGHRS and CDR2 is YFSETQ. CDR3 length: 14 amino acids. Trimming removed 0 bases from V and 4 bases from J, with 9 bases in between. As DNA, the CDR3 is TGCGCCAGCAGCTTGGATTCGGGCCCAGATACGCAGTATTTT. This codes for CASSLDSGPDTQYF.

In its sample, this clonotype was seen many times. The chain recombines TRBV6-2 or TRBV6-3 with TRBJ2-5, with D unresolved. Between the trimmed V and J ends, which lost 6 bases and 7 bases, there was a span of 12 bases. There are 12 residues in the CDR3. CDR1 and CDR2 from the germline V gene are MNHEY and SVGEGT. CDR3 protein: CASSLLKGTQYF. Here the CDR3 DNA reads TGTGCCAGCAGCCTACTCAAGGGGACCCAGTACTTC.

This clonotype was detected many times. J is TRBJ1-5 and V is TRBV5-1; 8 bases are shared with TRBD1. J lost 9 bases, V lost 4 bases, and 6 bases had no gene match. Per the germline V gene, CDR1 is SGHRS and CDR2 is YFSETQ. This CDR3 comprises 13 residues. CDR3 sequence: CASSPGQDGPQHF. In DNA form, the CDR3 reads TGCGCCAGCAGCCCGGGACAGGATGGGCCCCAGCATTTT.

At least ten counts were recorded for this clonotype. The rearrangement uses TRBV5-1 and TRBJ2-1, with 8 bases aligning to TRBD2. J lost 5 bases, V lost 0 bases, and 13 bases had no gene match. The CDR3 loop spans 18 amino acids. Germline CDR1 reads SGHRS; CDR2 reads YFSETQ. CDR3 loop: CASSLDNLSGAIHNEQFF. The CDR3 DNA reads TGCGCCAGCAGCTTGGATAATCTTAGCGGGGCCATACACAATGAGCAGTTCTTC. Together with reference TRBV5-1 and TRBJ2-1, the CDR3 gives the full variable domain: KAGVTQTPRYLIKTRGQQVTLSCSPISGHRSVSWYQQTPGQGLQFLFEYFSETQRNKGNFPGRFSGRQFSNSRSEMNVSTLELGDSALYLCASSLDNLSGAIHNEQFFGPGTRLTVL.

This clonotype was detected ten times or more. The chain carries TRBV4-1 and TRBJ1-5, with a weak D call TRBD1 (5 bases). Trimming removed 1 base from V and 5 bases from J, with 6 bases in between. Germline V CDR1 and CDR2: MGHRA, YSYEKL. CDR3 length: 13 residues. The CDR3 here is CASSQAGDQPQHF. DNA for the CDR3: TGCGCCAGCAGCCAAGCGGGGGATCAGCCCCAGCATTTT.